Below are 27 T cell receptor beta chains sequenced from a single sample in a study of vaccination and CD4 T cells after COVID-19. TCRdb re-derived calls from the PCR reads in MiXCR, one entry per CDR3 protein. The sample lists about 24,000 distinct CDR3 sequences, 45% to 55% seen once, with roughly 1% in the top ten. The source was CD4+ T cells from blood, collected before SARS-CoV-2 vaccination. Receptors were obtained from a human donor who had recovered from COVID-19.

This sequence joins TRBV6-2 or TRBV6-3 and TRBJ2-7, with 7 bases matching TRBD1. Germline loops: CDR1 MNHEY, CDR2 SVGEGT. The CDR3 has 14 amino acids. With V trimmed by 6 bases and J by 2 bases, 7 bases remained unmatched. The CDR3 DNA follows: TGTGCCAGCAGACAGACAGGGTCCACCTACGAGCAGTACTTC. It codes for CASRQTGSTYEQYF.

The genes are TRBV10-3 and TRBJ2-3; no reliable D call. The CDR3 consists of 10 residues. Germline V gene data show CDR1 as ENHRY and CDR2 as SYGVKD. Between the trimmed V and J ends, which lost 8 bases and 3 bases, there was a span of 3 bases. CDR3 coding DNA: TGTGCCATCGGGACAGATACGCAGTATTTT. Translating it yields CAIGTDTQYF.

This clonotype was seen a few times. The DNA for the CDR3 is TGTGCCAGCAGCCGATATCCGGTGGGGGGGCCTAACACCGGGGAGCTGTTTTTT. Its protein product is CASSRYPVGGPNTGELFF. The V call is TRBV7-3, the J call TRBJ2-2; a possible D gene is TRBD2 (7 bases). The V gene lost 5 bases and the J gene lost 2 bases, with 21 bases spanning the gap. CDR1 and CDR2 (germline): SGHTA, FQGTGA. The CDR3 has 18 amino acids.

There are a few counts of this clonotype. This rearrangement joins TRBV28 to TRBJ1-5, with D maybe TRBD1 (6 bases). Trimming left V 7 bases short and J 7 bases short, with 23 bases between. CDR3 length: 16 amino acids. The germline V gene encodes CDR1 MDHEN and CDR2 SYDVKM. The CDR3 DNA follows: TGTGCCAGCACCCACGGACAGACAGCGCCGAGGCAGCCCCAGCATTTT. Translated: CASTHGQTAPRQPQHF.

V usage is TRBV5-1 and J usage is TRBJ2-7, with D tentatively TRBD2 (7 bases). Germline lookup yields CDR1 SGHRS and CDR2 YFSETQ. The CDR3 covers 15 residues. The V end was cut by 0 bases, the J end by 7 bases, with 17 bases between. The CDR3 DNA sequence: TGCGCCAGCAGCTTGGGGGGGGGGCACTCGGAAGAGCAGTACTTC. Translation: CASSLGGGHSEEQYF.

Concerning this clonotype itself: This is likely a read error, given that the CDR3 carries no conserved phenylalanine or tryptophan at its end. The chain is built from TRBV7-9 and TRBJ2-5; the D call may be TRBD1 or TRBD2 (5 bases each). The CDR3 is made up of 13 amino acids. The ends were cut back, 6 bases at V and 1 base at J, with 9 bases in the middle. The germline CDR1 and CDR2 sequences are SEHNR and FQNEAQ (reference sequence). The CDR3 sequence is CASSGTVQETQYL. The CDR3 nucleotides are TGTGCCAGCAGTGGGACGGTCCAAGAGACCCAGTACTTA.

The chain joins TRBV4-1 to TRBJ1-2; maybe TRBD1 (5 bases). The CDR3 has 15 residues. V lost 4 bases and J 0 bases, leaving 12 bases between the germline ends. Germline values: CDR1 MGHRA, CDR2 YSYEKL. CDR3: CASSPPDRANYGYTF. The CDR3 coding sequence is TGCGCCAGCAGCCCACCAGACAGAGCTAACTATGGCTACACCTTC.

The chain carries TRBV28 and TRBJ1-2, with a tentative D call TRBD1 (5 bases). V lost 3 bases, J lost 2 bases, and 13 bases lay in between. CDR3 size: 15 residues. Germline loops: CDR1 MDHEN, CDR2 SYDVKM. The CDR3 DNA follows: TGTGCCAGCAGTTTCGCCTCCAGGGTGAACTATGGCTACACCTTC. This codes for CASSFASRVNYGYTF.

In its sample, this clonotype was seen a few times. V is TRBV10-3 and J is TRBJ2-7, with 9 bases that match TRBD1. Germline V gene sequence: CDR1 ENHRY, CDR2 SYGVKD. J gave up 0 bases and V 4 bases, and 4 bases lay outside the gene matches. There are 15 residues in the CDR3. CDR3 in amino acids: CAISGDRASSYEQYF. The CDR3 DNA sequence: TGTGCCATCAGTGGGGACAGGGCCAGCTCCTACGAGCAGTACTTC.

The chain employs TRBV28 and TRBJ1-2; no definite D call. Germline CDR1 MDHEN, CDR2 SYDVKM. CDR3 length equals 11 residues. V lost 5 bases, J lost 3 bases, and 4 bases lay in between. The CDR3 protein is CASSPDYGYTF. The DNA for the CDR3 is TGTGCCAGCAGTCCCGACTATGGCTACACCTTC.

DNA of the CDR3: TGTGCCAGCAGTTTACCAGGGGTTAAGCGTGGCTACACCTTC. This encodes CASSLPGVKRGYTF. The chain recombines TRBV12-3 or TRBV12-4 with TRBJ1-2; the D gene is possibly TRBD1 (6 bases). Trimming cost V 2 bases and J 7 bases, with 14 bases left between them. This CDR3 is built from 14 residues.

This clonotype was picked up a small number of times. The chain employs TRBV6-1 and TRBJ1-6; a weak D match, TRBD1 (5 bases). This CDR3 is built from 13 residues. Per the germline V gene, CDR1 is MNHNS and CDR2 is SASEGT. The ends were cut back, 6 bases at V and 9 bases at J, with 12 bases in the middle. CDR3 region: CASRRTSGSPLHF. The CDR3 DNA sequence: TGTGCCAGCAGAAGGACAAGCGGTTCACCCCTCCACTTT.

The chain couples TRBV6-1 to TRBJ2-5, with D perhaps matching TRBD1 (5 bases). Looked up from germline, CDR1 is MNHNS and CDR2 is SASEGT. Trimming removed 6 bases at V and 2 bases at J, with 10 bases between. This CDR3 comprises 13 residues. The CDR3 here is CASSQGIQETQYF. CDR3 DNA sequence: TGTGCCAGCAGCCAGGGAATACAAGAGACCCAGTACTTC.

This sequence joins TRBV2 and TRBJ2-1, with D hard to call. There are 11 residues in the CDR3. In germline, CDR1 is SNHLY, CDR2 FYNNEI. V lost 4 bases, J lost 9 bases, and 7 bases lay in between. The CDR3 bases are TGTGCCAGCAGTGGAGACATTGAGCAGTTCTTC. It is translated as CASSGDIEQFF.

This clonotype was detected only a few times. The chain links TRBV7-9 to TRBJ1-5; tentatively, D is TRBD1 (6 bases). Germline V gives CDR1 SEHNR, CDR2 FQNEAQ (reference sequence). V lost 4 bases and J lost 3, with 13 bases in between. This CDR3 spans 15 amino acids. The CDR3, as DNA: TGTGCCAGCAGCTCCCAGGGGTCGGTCAATCAGCCCCAGCATTTT. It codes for CASSSQGSVNQPQHF.

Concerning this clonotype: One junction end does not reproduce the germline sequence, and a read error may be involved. The CDR3 loop is CASRPQFGTSGRASINYNEQFF. In DNA form, the CDR3 reads TGTGCTAGCAGGCCCCAATTCGGGACTAGCGGGAGGGCCTCCATCAACTACAATGAGCAGTTCTTC. The chain uses TRBV6-1 and TRBJ2-1; 16 bases map to TRBD2. The CDR3 sequence is 22 residues long. CDR1 is MNHNS and CDR2 is SASEGT in the germline V gene.

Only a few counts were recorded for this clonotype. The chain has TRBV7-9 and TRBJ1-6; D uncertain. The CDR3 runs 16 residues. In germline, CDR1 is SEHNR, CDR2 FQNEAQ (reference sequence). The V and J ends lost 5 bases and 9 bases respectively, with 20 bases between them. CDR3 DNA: TGTGCCAGCAGCCCAGATTGGGCAGGACCGGGTTCACCCCTCCACTTT. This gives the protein CASSPDWAGPGSPLHF.

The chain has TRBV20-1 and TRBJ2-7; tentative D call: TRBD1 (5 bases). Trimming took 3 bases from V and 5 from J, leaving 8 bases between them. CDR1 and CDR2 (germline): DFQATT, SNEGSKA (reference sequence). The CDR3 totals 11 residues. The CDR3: CSASVGDEQYF. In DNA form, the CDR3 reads TGCAGTGCTAGTGTAGGGGACGAGCAGTACTTC.

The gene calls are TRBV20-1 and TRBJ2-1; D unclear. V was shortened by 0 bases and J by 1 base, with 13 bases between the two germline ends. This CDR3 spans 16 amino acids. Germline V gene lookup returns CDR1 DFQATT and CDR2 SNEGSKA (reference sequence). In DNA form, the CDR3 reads TGCAGTGCTAGAGATCCAGGTCCCCTATCCTACAATGAGCAGTTCTTC. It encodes CSARDPGPLSYNEQFF.

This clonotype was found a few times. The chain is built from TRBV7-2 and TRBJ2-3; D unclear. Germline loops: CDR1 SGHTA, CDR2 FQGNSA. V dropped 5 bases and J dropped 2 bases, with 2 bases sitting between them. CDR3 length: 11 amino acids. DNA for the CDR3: TGTGCCAGCAGCGCCACAGATACGCAGTATTTT. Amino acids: CASSATDTQYF.

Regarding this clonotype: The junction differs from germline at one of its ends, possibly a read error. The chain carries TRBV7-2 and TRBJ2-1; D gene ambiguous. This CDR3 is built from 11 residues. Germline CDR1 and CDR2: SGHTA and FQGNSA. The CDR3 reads CASSIYDEQSF. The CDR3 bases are TGTGCCAGCAGTATCTACGATGAGCAGTCCTTC.

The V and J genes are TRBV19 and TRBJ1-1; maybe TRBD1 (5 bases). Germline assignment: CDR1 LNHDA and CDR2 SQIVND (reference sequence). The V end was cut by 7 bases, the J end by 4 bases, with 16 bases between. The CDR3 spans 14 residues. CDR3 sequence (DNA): TGTGCCAGTATGGGGACCGAAACAAGCACTGAAGCTTTCTTT. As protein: CASMGTETSTEAFF.

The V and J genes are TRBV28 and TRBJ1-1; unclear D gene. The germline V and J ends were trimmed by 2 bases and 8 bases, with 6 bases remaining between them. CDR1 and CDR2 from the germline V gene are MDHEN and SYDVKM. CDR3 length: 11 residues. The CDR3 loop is CASSLGFEAFF. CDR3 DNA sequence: TGTGCCAGCAGTTTAGGGTTCGAAGCTTTCTTT.

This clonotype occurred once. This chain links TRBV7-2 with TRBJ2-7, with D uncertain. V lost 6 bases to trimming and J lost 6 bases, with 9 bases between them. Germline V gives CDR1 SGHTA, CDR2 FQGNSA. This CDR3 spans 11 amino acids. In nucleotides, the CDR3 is TGTGCCAGCAGGGCCGCCCTCGAGCAGTACTTC. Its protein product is CASRAALEQYF.

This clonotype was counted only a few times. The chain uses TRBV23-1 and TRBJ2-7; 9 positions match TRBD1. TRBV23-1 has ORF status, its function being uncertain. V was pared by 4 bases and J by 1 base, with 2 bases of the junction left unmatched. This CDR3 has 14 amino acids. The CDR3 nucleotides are TGCGCCAGCAGTCCCGGGACAGGGTCCTACGAGCAGTACTTC. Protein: CASSPGTGSYEQYF.

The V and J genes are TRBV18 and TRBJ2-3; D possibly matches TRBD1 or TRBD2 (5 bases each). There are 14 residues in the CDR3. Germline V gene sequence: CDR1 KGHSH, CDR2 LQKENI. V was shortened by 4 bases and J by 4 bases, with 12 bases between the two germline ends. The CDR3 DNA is TGTGCCAGCTCACGTGCCCCGGGGCCAGATACGCAGTATTTT. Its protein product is CASSRAPGPDTQYF.

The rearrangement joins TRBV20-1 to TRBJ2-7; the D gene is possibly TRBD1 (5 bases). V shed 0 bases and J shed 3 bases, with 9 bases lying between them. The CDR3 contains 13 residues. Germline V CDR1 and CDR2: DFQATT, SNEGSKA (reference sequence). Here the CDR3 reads CSAREVDNYEQYF. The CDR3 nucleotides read TGCAGTGCTAGAGAGGTGGACAACTACGAGCAGTACTTC.